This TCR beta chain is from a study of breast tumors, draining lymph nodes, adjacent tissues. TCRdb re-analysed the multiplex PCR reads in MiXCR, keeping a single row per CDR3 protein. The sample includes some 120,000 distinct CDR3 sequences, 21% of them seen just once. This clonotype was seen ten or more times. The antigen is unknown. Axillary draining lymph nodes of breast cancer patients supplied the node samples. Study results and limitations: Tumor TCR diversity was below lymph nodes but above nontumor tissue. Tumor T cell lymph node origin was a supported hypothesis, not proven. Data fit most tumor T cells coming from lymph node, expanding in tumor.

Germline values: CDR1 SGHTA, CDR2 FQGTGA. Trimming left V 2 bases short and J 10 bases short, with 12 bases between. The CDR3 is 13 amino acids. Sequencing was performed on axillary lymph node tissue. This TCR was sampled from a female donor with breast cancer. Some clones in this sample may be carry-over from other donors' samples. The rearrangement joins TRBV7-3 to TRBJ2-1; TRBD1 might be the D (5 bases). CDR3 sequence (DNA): TGTGCCAGCAGCTTACTACGGTGGACAGAGCAGTTCTTC. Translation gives CASSLLRWTEQFF.